A single sample gave rise to the 27 T cell receptor beta chains below, sequenced in a study of T cells after posttransplantation cyclophosphamide. This table comes from immunoSEQ multiplex PCR, and its TCRdb copy is limited to in-frame clones, with some not included. The data hold fewer than 7,000 clones, with 90% to 95% observed a single time. A marrow graft followed busulfan-fludarabine conditioning, with cyclophosphamide on days +3 and +4. Here the sequenced sample was CD8+ T cells sorted from blood, taken after allogeneic stem cell transplant with posttransplant cyclophosphamide. The receptors were sampled from a male patient between 55 and 70 years old who received an allogeneic stem cell transplant from a related donor and was CMV-positive. Some of the T cells might come from the graft donor.

The chain has TRBV6-5 and TRBJ2-7, with 8 positions matching TRBD1. V lost 6 bases to trimming and J lost 2 bases; unmatched junction nucleotides: 9. The V gene's germline CDR1 is MNHEY and CDR2 SVGAGI. The CDR3 totals 15 residues. The chain's CDR3 is CASSPSGTGTYEQYF. CDR3 DNA sequence: TGTGCCAGCAGCCCTTCCGGGACAGGCACCTACGAGCAGTACTTC.

In its sample, this clone was seen once. The chain joins TRBV7-6 to TRBJ1-6, with D hard to call. Germline-derived CDR1 and CDR2 are SGHVS and FNYEAQ. Trimming took off 5 bases at V and 8 bases at J, with 10 bases between the two ends. The CDR3 loop spans 13 amino acids. CDR3 protein: CASSTSGYSPLHF. The CDR3 DNA follows: TGTGCCAGCAGCACTAGCGGGTATTCACCCCTCCACTTT.

J is TRBJ2-3 and V is TRBV5-1; D may be TRBD2 (6 bases). V shed 2 bases and J shed 6 bases, with 16 bases lying between them. CDR3 length equals 15 residues. Germline V gene sequence: CDR1 SGHRS, CDR2 YFSETQ. CDR3 nucleotides: TGCGCCAGCAGCTTCCGGTACCCGGGAGCGGATACGCAGTATTTT. Encoded protein: CASSFRYPGADTQYF.

The chain joins TRBV7-9 to TRBJ2-2; 11 nucleotides match TRBD2. This CDR3 spans 17 amino acids. The V and J ends lost 4 bases and 3 bases, in that order; junction bases with no gene match: 7. Per the germline V gene, CDR1 is SEHNR and CDR2 is FQNEAQ (reference sequence). The CDR3 bases are TGTGCCAGCAGCTCATTAGCGGGGGGGCCGTACACCGGGGAGCTGTTTTTT. This encodes CASSSLAGGPYTGELFF.

This clone was observed once. The rearrangement links TRBV11-1 to TRBJ2-5; D unclear. Germline V gene lookup returns CDR1 SGHAT and CDR2 FQDESV (reference sequence). The CDR3 is made up of 12 amino acids. V was pared by 1 base and J by 7 bases, with 7 bases between. CDR3 amino acids: CASSLGAGTQYF. CDR3 coding DNA: TGTGCCAGCAGCTTAGGTGCCGGGACCCAGTACTTC. The full variable domain, with the rest looked up from reference TRBV11-1 and TRBJ2-5, is EAEVAQSPRYKITEKSQAVAFWCDPISGHATLYWYRQILGQGPELLVQFQDESVVDDSQLPKDRFSAERLKGVDSTLKIQPAELGDSAMYLCASSLGAGTQYFGPGTRLLVL.

The chain joins TRBV4-3 to TRBJ2-2; no clear D gene. Trimming left V 0 bases short and J 2 bases short, with 7 bases between. The length of the CDR3 is 15 residues. Germline V lookup: CDR1 LGHNA, CDR2 YSLEER. In nucleotides, the CDR3 is TGCGCCAGCAGCCAAGATAGCCTCAACACCGGGGAGCTGTTTTTT. Amino acids: CASSQDSLNTGELFF.

This chain joins TRBV4-2 and TRBJ1-1; possible D gene TRBD1, 5 bases. CDR1 is LGHNA, CDR2 YNFKEQ, per germline. The V end lost 0 bases, the J end lost 5 bases, and 16 bases lay between the germline ends. The CDR3 is made up of 16 amino acids. The CDR3 is CASSQEGLDVGTEAFF. The CDR3, as DNA: TGTGCCAGCAGCCAAGAGGGACTGGACGTGGGAACTGAAGCTTTCTTT.

This clone was picked up a small number of times. The chain is built from TRBV27 and TRBJ2-7; possible D gene TRBD1, 6 bases. The V gene's germline CDR1 is MNHEY and CDR2 SMNVEV (reference sequence). Deletions cut 0 bases from V and 3 bases from J, with 12 bases between. The CDR3 is 15 residues long. This chain's CDR3 is CASSLSGGAIYEQYF. CDR3 bases: TGTGCCAGCAGTTTATCTGGGGGCGCCATCTACGAGCAGTACTTC.

This rearrangement joins TRBV7-3 to TRBJ2-3; 10 bases map to TRBD2. The V gene end was trimmed by 2 bases and the J gene end by 5 bases; junction bases not matched to a gene: 7. CDR1 is SGHTA, CDR2 FQGTGA, per germline. This CDR3 is 16 amino acids long. CDR3 bases: TGTGCCAGCAGCTTAGGGAGCGGGGGGGCCAAAGATACGCAGTATTTT. Protein: CASSLGSGGAKDTQYF.

This clone was counted a single time. This chain uses TRBV5-4 with TRBJ1-3; D is unclear. Germline loops: CDR1 SGHNT, CDR2 YYREEE (reference sequence). The CDR3 consists of 14 residues. V lost 0 bases and J 0 bases, leaving 4 bases between the germline ends. CDR3 in DNA: TGTGCCAGCAGCTTGGCGGGCTCTGGAAACACCATATATTTT. Translating it yields CASSLAGSGNTIYF.

The chain couples TRBV9 to TRBJ2-3, with D unclear. V was pared by 0 bases and J by 0 bases, with 11 bases between. CDR3 size: 16 residues. Germline CDR1 and CDR2: SGDLS and YYNGEE. In DNA form, the CDR3 reads TGTGCCAGCAGCGTAGGAGGCCGTGCTAGCACAGATACGCAGTATTTT. As protein: CASSVGGRASTDTQYF.

This clone was observed a single time. This chain links TRBV5-8 with TRBJ2-7, with 12 bases matching TRBD2. Germline V gives CDR1 SGHTS, CDR2 YDEGEE. The V and J ends lost 2 bases and 3 bases, in that order; junction bases with no gene match: 6. CDR3 length equals 16 residues. In nucleotides, the CDR3 is TGTGCCAGCAGCTTCCCCGGGACTAGCGGGTTCTACGAGCAGTACTTC. This gives the protein CASSFPGTSGFYEQYF.

The J gene is TRBJ2-5, the V gene TRBV11-2, with 9 bases aligning to TRBD2. This CDR3 spans 16 amino acids. Germline loops: CDR1 SGHAT, CDR2 FQNNGV. Trimming cost V 5 bases and J 4 bases; bases outside gene matches: 11. The CDR3 region is CASSRMAGGLGETQYF. CDR3 bases: TGTGCCAGCAGCCGGATGGCGGGGGGGCTAGGAGAGACCCAGTACTTC. The full variable domain, in which reference TRBV11-2 and TRBJ2-5 provide the parts outside the CDR3, is EAGVAQSPRYKIIEKRQSVAFWCNPISGHATLYWYQQILGQGPKLLIQFQNNGVVDDSQLPKDRFSAERLKGVDSTLKIQPAKLEDSAVYLCASSRMAGGLGETQYFGPGTRLLVL.

The rearrangement links TRBV28 to TRBJ2-7, with D possibly being TRBD2 (5 bases). This CDR3 spans 13 amino acids. V lost 1 base and J lost 6, with 10 bases in between. Germline-derived CDR1 and CDR2 are MDHEN and SYDVKM. For the CDR3, the DNA is TGTGCCAGCAGTTTATATCAGGCGGGCGAGCAGTACTTC. It specifies CASSLYQAGEQYF.

The table lists this clone with a count of one. CDR3 protein: CASSLGQNYYEQYF. In DNA form, the CDR3 reads TGTGCCAGCAGCTTAGGACAGAACTACTACGAGCAGTACTTC. This chain uses TRBV7-8 with TRBJ2-7; perhaps TRBD1 as D (5 bases). The length of the CDR3 is 14 residues. Germline CDR1 SGHVS, CDR2 FQNEAQ. The V end lost 1 base, the J end lost 3 bases, and 10 bases lay between the germline ends.

The V and J genes are TRBV7-9 and TRBJ2-7; the match to TRBD1 covers 10 bases. CDR3 length: 19 residues. Germline V gene data show CDR1 as SEHNR and CDR2 as FQNEAQ (reference sequence). Germline trimming cut 0 bases from V and 1 base from J; bases unmatched to any gene: 12. Written as DNA, the CDR3 is TGTGCCAGCAGCTTAGCGCAAGGGACAGGGGCCTCGGTTTCCTACGAGCAGTACTTC. Its protein is CASSLAQGTGASVSYEQYF.

This chain uses TRBV23-1 with TRBJ2-4; 10 nucleotides align to TRBD1. TRBV23-1 is identified as an open reading frame with a role that is uncertain. This CDR3 is built from 16 residues. V lost 0 bases and J lost 1; bases outside the gene matches: 0. The CDR3, as DNA: TGCGCCAGCAGTCAATCGGGACAGGGGGCCAAAAACATTCAGTACTTC. Protein product: CASSQSGQGAKNIQYF.

This chain uses TRBV7-7 with TRBJ2-7; the match to TRBD2 covers 7 bases. The germline CDR1 and CDR2 sequences are SSHAT and FNYEAQ (reference sequence). V trimming: 5 bases; J trimming: 3 bases; junction bases outside the gene matches: 13. The CDR3 totals 16 residues. CDR3 loop: CASSPLTAGDGYEQYF. The CDR3 DNA sequence: TGTGCCAGCAGCCCCCTCACGGCGGGGGATGGCTACGAGCAGTACTTC.

The chain couples TRBV27 to TRBJ1-4; D gene uncertain. The CDR3 runs 17 residues. Trimming left V 0 bases short and J 2 bases short, with 13 bases between. CDR1 is MNHEY, CDR2 SMNVEV, per germline (reference sequence). The DNA for the CDR3 is TGTGCCAGCAGTTTATCCACAGTGTTTGGCACTAATGAAAAACTGTTTTTT. Its translation is CASSLSTVFGTNEKLFF.

This clone was recorded only once. The V call is TRBV9, the J call TRBJ1-1, with unresolved D. The length of the CDR3 is 15 residues. The germline CDR1 and CDR2 sequences are SGDLS and YYNGEE. Trimming pared 0 bases from V and 0 bases from J, leaving 9 bases between. The CDR3 DNA sequence: TGTGCCAGCAGCGTAGAGGAGGTCATGAACACTGAAGCTTTCTTT. It yields the protein CASSVEEVMNTEAFF. The entire variable domain, with the rest obtained from reference TRBV9 and TRBJ1-1, is as follows: DSGVTQTPKHLITATGQRVTLRCSPRSGDLSVYWYQQSLDQGLQFLIQYYNGEERAKGNILERFSAQQFPDLHSELNLSSLELGDSALYFCASSVEEVMNTEAFFGQGTRLTVV.

The V gene is TRBV7-9, the J gene TRBJ2-3; 9 bases line up with TRBD1. This CDR3 region has 16 residues. CDR1 is SEHNR and CDR2 is FQNEAQ in the germline V gene (reference sequence). The ends lost 6 bases at V and 4 bases at J; junction bases unmatched: 11. Written as DNA, the CDR3 is TGTGCCAGCAGTCCACCGGGACAGGGTAGGGCAGATACGCAGTATTTT. Its translation is CASSPPGQGRADTQYF.

This clone was found a few times. DNA of the CDR3: TGTGCCAGCGCTAGTTCGGGGGATGAGCAGTTCTTC. Translated: CASASSGDEQFF. The chain carries TRBV11-3 and TRBJ2-1, with TRBD2 as a possible D gene (6 bases). Germline V lookup: CDR1 SGHNT, CDR2 YENEEA. This CDR3 comprises 12 residues. Trimming took off 8 bases at V and 8 bases at J, with 13 bases between the two ends.

This chain links TRBV5-4 with TRBJ1-2; D ambiguous. This CDR3 spans 12 amino acids. V lost 3 bases and J 4 bases, leaving 7 bases between the germline ends. The germline V gene encodes CDR1 SGHNT and CDR2 YYREEE (reference sequence). DNA for the CDR3: TGTGCCAGCAGCTCGGAGCTCTATGGCTACACCTTC. This sequence encodes CASSSELYGYTF.

V is TRBV5-5 and J is TRBJ1-5, with D possibly matching TRBD1 (5 bases). This CDR3 has 15 amino acids. Germline CDR1 is SGHKS and CDR2 is YYEKEE (reference sequence). The V gene lost 2 bases and the J gene lost 0 bases, with 9 bases spanning the gap. The CDR3 protein is CASSFSDSSNQPQHF. The CDR3 DNA reads as TGTGCCAGCAGCTTCTCCGACAGTAGCAATCAGCCCCAGCATTTT.

This chain links TRBV14 with TRBJ2-1; TRBD2 matches 9 bases. The CDR3 has 17 residues. The V gene's germline CDR1 is SGHDN and CDR2 FVKESK. V trimming: 2 bases; J trimming: 0 bases; junction bases outside the gene matches: 5. The CDR3 is CASSQRLAGSSYNEQFF. CDR3 bases: TGTGCCAGCAGCCAAAGGCTAGCGGGGAGCTCCTACAATGAGCAGTTCTTC.

The chain links TRBV7-9 to TRBJ2-1; weak D call: TRBD2 (7 bases). Germline CDR1 SEHNR, CDR2 FQNEAQ (reference sequence). V was shortened by 4 bases and J by 0 bases, with 13 bases between the two germline ends. The CDR3 consists of 16 residues. This CDR3 is CASSYWRGLSYNEQFF. For the CDR3, the DNA is TGTGCCAGCAGCTATTGGCGGGGGCTCTCCTACAATGAGCAGTTCTTC.

A word on this clone: This sample also contains other DNA sequences that code for the same CDR3. This chain connects TRBV28 to TRBJ1-6; TRBD1 might be the D (6 bases). V dropped 4 bases and J dropped 2 bases, with 6 bases sitting between them. Germline CDR1 is MDHEN and CDR2 is SYDVKM. CDR3 length equals 14 residues. The CDR3 loop reads CASSYRAYNSPLHF. CDR3 DNA: TGTGCCAGCAGTTACAGGGCCTATAATTCACCCCTCCACTTT.